This is a list of T cell receptor beta chains from one sample in a study of PD-1 blockade in classical Hodgkin lymphoma. Repertoires were generated with immunoSEQ multiplex PCR, while TCRdb's copy carries only in-frame clones and drops some. The repertoire consists of 15,000 to 20,000 clones, with approximately 83% occurring once and the leading ten covering 1% to 1.5%. The sample comprised CD4+ T cells from blood. The receptor source for this set is a human donor with classical Hodgkin lymphoma. CDR3s include the opening cysteine and the closing phenylalanine or tryptophan. A D gene is named only where the DNA matches it firmly. Size is omitted from some rows. Given values are once, few, many or a class for expanded clones.

v_call: TRBV6-5; d_call: TRBD2; clone_size: -; j_call: TRBJ2-1; cdr3_aa: CASSYSSGTSGNEQFF; cdr3_nt: TGTGCCAGCAGTTACTCCTCCGGGACTAGCGGAAATGAGCAGTTCTTC
v_call: TRBV18; d_call: -; clone_size: -; j_call: TRBJ2-4; cdr3_aa: CASSLTEADIQYF; cdr3_nt: TGTGCCAGCTCTTTGACAGAAGCGGACATTCAGTACTTC
v_call: TRBV5-4; d_call: TRBD2; clone_size: -; j_call: TRBJ2-7; cdr3_aa: CASSLFVAGRVYEQYF; cdr3_nt: TGTGCCAGCAGCCTGTTTGTAGCGGGGCGGGTCTACGAGCAGTACTTC
v_call: TRBV28; d_call: -; clone_size: -; j_call: TRBJ2-5; cdr3_aa: CASSFGSGGGETQYF; cdr3_nt: TGTGCCAGCAGTTTCGGGTCAGGGGGAGGAGAGACCCAGTACTTC
v_call: TRBV2; d_call: TRBD1; clone_size: -; j_call: TRBJ1-2; cdr3_aa: CASSEGQGAGGYTF; cdr3_nt: TGTGCCAGCAGTGAGGGACAGGGGGCTGGTGGCTACACCTTC
v_call: TRBV7-9; d_call: -; clone_size: once; j_call: TRBJ2-7; cdr3_aa: CASSLYRGAYEQYF; cdr3_nt: TGTGCCAGCAGCTTATACCGGGGTGCCTACGAGCAGTACTTC
v_call: TRBV2; d_call: TRBD1; clone_size: -; j_call: TRBJ1-2; cdr3_aa: CASSEVTQGAGGYTF; cdr3_nt: TGTGCCAGCAGTGAAGTCACGCAGGGGGCAGGTGGCTACACCTTC
v_call: TRBV5-1; d_call: -; clone_size: -; j_call: TRBJ2-3; cdr3_aa: CASSLAGGLGDTQYF; cdr3_nt: TGCGCCAGCAGCTTGGCGGGCGGGTTGGGAGATACGCAGTATTTT
v_call: TRBV6-1; d_call: -; clone_size: -; j_call: TRBJ2-7; cdr3_aa: CASSLGQIVTYEQYF; cdr3_nt: TGTGCCAGCAGTCTCGGACAGATCGTAACCTACGAGCAGTACTTC
v_call: TRBV25-1; d_call: TRBD1; clone_size: -; j_call: TRBJ2-7; cdr3_aa: CASSILGTGGAYEQYF; cdr3_nt: TGTGCCAGCAGTATACTAGGGACAGGGGGCGCCTACGAGCAGTACTTC
v_call: TRBV7-2; d_call: -; clone_size: -; j_call: TRBJ1-1; cdr3_aa: CASSLGGIRGGVAAFF; cdr3_nt: TGTGCCAGCAGCTTGGGGGGGATCAGGGGTGGTGTGGCAGCTTTCTTT
v_call: TRBV5-1; d_call: TRBD1; clone_size: -; j_call: TRBJ2-1; cdr3_aa: CASSARTGGGSNEQFF; cdr3_nt: TGCGCCAGCAGCGCGCGGACAGGGGGAGGAAGCAATGAGCAGTTCTTC
v_call: TRBV6-6; d_call: -; clone_size: once; j_call: TRBJ1-5; cdr3_aa: CASSLNEPQHF; cdr3_nt: TGTGCCAGCAGCTTAAATGAGCCCCAGCATTTT
v_call: TRBV5-4; d_call: TRBD2; clone_size: -; j_call: TRBJ2-3; cdr3_aa: CASSILAGETDTQYF; cdr3_nt: TGTGCCAGCAGCATACTAGCGGGAGAGACAGATACGCAGTATTTT